This is a list of T cell receptor beta chains from one sample in a study of cytomegalovirus exposure and HLA in healthy donors. Assay: immunoSEQ multiplex PCR; the TCRdb copy retains only in-frame clones and omits some. The data show 150,000 to 170,000 clones, approximately 86% seen once. Sequences were obtained from PBMCs. The receptor set was obtained from a man aged 18-30 years in good health and CMV-seropositive. Each CDR3 is given with its conserved first and last residue.

CDR3aa: CASRRLAGAYQETQYF; v_gene: TRBV2
CDR3aa: CASSPQTSNYEQYF; v_gene: TRBV5-1
CDR3aa: CASNSGGWAYEQYF; v_gene: TRBV2
CDR3aa: CASSLAGTGTEAFF; v_gene: TRBV5-1
CDR3aa: CASNGGENTEAFF; v_gene: TRBV25-1
CDR3aa: CASSQVLLSEQFF; v_gene: TRBV4-3
CDR3aa: CASSPSGGIYEQYF; v_gene: TRBV13
CDR3aa: CASSLRGRGQPQHF; v_gene: TRBV7-2
CDR3aa: CASSKAGGERETQYF; v_gene: TRBV6-5
CDR3aa: CASSETARRTQPQHF; v_gene: TRBV2
CDR3aa: CASSTGVAETQYF; v_gene: TRBV18
CDR3aa: CASSYFQVNSPLHF; v_gene: TRBV6-5
CDR3aa: CASSWTGWETQYF; v_gene: TRBV6-5
CDR3aa: CASSPQLASRAYEQYF; v_gene: TRBV18
CDR3aa: CASSMGRGTEAFF; v_gene: TRBV19
CDR3aa: CASRQQGGDYGYTF; v_gene: TRBV6-5
CDR3aa: CASSRGSTDTQYF; v_gene: TRBV7-9
CDR3aa: CASSPLAGGPGEQFF; v_gene: TRBV4-3
CDR3aa: CASSWGQGAIGNQPQHF; v_gene: TRBV5-8
CDR3aa: CASSSSGGYNEQFF; v_gene: TRBV6-6
CDR3aa: CASSLDLNYRAENTGELFF; v_gene: TRBV11-2
CDR3aa: CSARDATYQFF; v_gene: TRBV20-1
CDR3aa: CASTLGGVNYGYTF; v_gene: TRBV25-1
CDR3aa: CASSPGTGANYGYTF; v_gene: TRBV28
CDR3aa: CASSGGQGTEAFF; v_gene: TRBV6-4
CDR3aa: CASTQGAAGANVLTF; v_gene: TRBV6-5
CDR3aa: CASRATRQGWDNEQFF; v_gene: TRBV11-1
CDR3aa: CASSLRESPQYF; v_gene: TRBV7-2
CDR3aa: CASSFTGASGLNTQYF; v_gene: TRBV7-2
CDR3aa: CASSPGYGQGSYNEQFF; v_gene: TRBV14
CDR3aa: CSAGQVYEQYF; v_gene: TRBV20-1
CDR3aa: CASSLTGTGGTEAFF; v_gene: TRBV5-1
CDR3aa: CSVVGTRNEQFF; v_gene: TRBV29-1
CDR3aa: CASTSVRTGVSDGYTF; v_gene: TRBV27
CDR3aa: CASSLGSSGSSGNTIYF; v_gene: TRBV11-3
CDR3aa: CSVLTGNTEAFF; v_gene: TRBV29-1
CDR3aa: CASSLSETYEQYF; v_gene: TRBV28
CDR3aa: CASSRERANYGYTF; v_gene: TRBV19
CDR3aa: CASSYSTGLRGSEQFF; v_gene: TRBV6-5
CDR3aa: CASSLDRVDGYTF; v_gene: TRBV5-4
CDR3aa: CASSPLDTGGETQYF; v_gene: TRBV6-5
CDR3aa: CASSWTGANYGYTF; v_gene: TRBV6-5
CDR3aa: CASSQPTGSPAGYTF; v_gene: TRBV7-2
CDR3aa: CASSLQWESYEQYF; v_gene: TRBV2
CDR3aa: CASRASSQGEQYF; v_gene: TRBV2
CDR3aa: CASSQGLAGLNYEQYF; v_gene: TRBV4-3
CDR3aa: CAWSWIFWRREETGELFF; v_gene: TRBV30
CDR3aa: CASSLQGVYEQYF; v_gene: TRBV28
CDR3aa: CAISDPGGREPRRQFF; v_gene: TRBV10-3
CDR3aa: CASSRQGNTEAFF; v_gene: TRBV5-1
CDR3aa: CSVVGQAIEAFF; v_gene: TRBV29-1
CDR3aa: CASSSRGGYEQYF; v_gene: TRBV7-9
CDR3aa: CASSPPRDRWEETQYF; v_gene: TRBV18
CDR3aa: CASSYSQGDEKLFF; v_gene: TRBV6-5
CDR3aa: CASSLGQGETQYF; v_gene: TRBV5-5
CDR3aa: CASSSGLGTGELFF; v_gene: TRBV27
CDR3aa: CASSLEGGQETQYF; v_gene: TRBV13
CDR3aa: CASRGTSGRGNEQFF; v_gene: TRBV2
CDR3aa: CASRGQGRGGEQYF; v_gene: TRBV6-5
CDR3aa: CASSVLVNEQFF; v_gene: TRBV6-1